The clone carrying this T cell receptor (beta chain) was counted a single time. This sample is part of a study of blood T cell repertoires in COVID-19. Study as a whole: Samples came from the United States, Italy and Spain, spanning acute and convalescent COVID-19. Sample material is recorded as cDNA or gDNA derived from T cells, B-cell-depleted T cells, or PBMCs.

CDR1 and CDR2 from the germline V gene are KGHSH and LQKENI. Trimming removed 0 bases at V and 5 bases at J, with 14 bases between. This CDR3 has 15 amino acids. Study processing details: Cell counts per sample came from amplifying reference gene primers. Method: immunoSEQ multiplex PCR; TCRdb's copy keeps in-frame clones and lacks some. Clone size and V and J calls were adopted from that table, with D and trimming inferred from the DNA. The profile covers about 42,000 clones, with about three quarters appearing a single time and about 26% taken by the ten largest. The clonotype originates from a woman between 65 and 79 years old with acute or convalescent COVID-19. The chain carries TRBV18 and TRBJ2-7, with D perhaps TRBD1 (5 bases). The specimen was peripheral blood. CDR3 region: CASSPPSPGIHEQYF. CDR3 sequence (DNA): TGTGCCAGCTCACCACCCTCCCCAGGGATCCACGAGCAGTACTTC.